This record covers a single T cell receptor beta chain. The CDR3 is 13 residues long. Germline V gene sequence: CDR1 KGHSH, CDR2 LQKENI. V shed 5 bases and J shed 5 bases, with 10 bases lying between them. Profiled with immunoSEQ multiplex PCR; TCRdb holds only in-frame clones, not every one. The sample records a few hundred thousand clones, approximately 86% being singletons. This sample is part of a study of blood T cell repertoires in COVID-19. Study-wide context: The samples span acute and convalescent COVID-19 from the United States, Italy and Spain.

This clonotype was obtained from a woman between 40 and 50 years old with acute COVID-19. The chain carries TRBV18 and TRBJ2-1; a weak D match, TRBD1 (5 bases). The sample comprised PBMCs or T cells enriched from blood (not recorded which). The CDR3 region is CASSIGQNNEQFF. The CDR3 DNA follows: TGTGCCAGCTCAATCGGACAAAACAATGAGCAGTTCTTC. The full variable domain, rest sourced from reference TRBV18 and TRBJ2-1, is NAGVMQNPRHLVRRRGQEARLRCSPMKGHSHVYWYRQLPEEGLKFMVYLQKENIIDESGMPKERFSAEFPKEGPSILRIQQVVRGDSAAYFCASSIGQNNEQFFGPGTRLTVL.